Below, 23 T cell receptor beta chains from the same sample are listed, as sequenced in a study of CD8+ T cells in alopecia areata. Sequencing relied on a cDNA template that was reverse transcribed from extracted RNA. The protocol was immunoSEQ multiplex PCR, while the TCRdb copy is restricted to in-frame clones and leaves out a portion. The sample has roughly 120,000 clones, approximately 52% seen once. Indicated treatment: oral pan-JAK inhibitor, 5-10 mg twice daily. Sequencing was performed on CD8+ T cells sorted from blood, taken at week 4, from a patient treated with tofacitinib. The receptor set was obtained from a human donor with alopecia areata.

The chain joins TRBV5-6 to TRBJ1-1; tentatively, D is TRBD1 (5 bases). The CDR3 totals 13 residues. The germline gives CDR1 SGHDT, CDR2 YYEEEE. Trimming cost V 0 bases and J 8 bases, with 11 bases left between them. The DNA for the CDR3 is TGTGCCAGCAGCTTGGAGCCCCGGGGGGAAGCTTTCTTT. As protein: CASSLEPRGEAFF.

The CDR3: CAWSASQNTGELFF. Here the CDR3 DNA reads TGTGCCTGGAGCGCCAGTCAGAACACCGGGGAGCTGTTTTTT. V and J are TRBV30 and TRBJ2-2; D remains ambiguous. Between the trimmed V and J ends, which lost 3 bases and 1 base, there was a span of 9 bases. The CDR3 runs to 14 residues. CDR1 GTSNPN and CDR2 SVGIG come from the germline V gene (reference sequence).

This chain connects TRBV15 to TRBJ2-1, with D possibly TRBD1 on 5 matching bases. Germline V lookup: CDR1 LNHNV, CDR2 YYDKDF (reference sequence). The length of the CDR3 is 16 residues. Trimming shortened V by 5 bases and J by 8 bases, and 22 bases separated the two germline ends. The DNA of the CDR3 is TGTGCCACCAGCGGGATAGAGGATCTGGACATGGATGAGCAGTTCTTC. This translates into CATSGIEDLDMDEQFF.

This clone was observed a few times. The rearrangement links TRBV15 to TRBJ2-5, with TRBD1 matching 7 bases. Unmatched junction bases numbered 8, after V lost 3 bases and J lost 1 base. The CDR3 has 16 residues. Per the germline V gene, CDR1 is LNHNV and CDR2 is YYDKDF (reference sequence). CDR3 protein: CATSSPLDRRQETQYF. In nucleotides, the CDR3 is TGTGCCACCAGCAGCCCCTTGGACAGGCGCCAAGAGACCCAGTACTTC.

This chain joins TRBV4-1 and TRBJ1-4; D remains ambiguous. The CDR3 has 12 amino acids. Germline assignment: CDR1 MGHRA and CDR2 YSYEKL. V was clipped by 5 bases and J by 6 bases, with 7 bases between them. The CDR3 sequence: CASSKSHEKLFF. For the CDR3, the DNA is TGCGCCAGCAGCAAATCCCATGAAAAACTGTTTTTT.

The CDR3 region has the DNA TGTGCCTGGGCGTCTAGGGGGGCTTTCTTT. As protein: CAWASRGAFF. V is TRBV30 and J is TRBJ1-1, with D tentatively TRBD1 (6 bases). From germline, CDR1 is GTSNPN and CDR2 SVGIG (reference sequence). Trimming cost V 5 bases and J 11 bases, with 12 bases left between them. The length of the CDR3 is 10 residues.

V gene TRBV30 combines with J gene TRBJ2-1, with D possibly TRBD1 on 6 matching bases. This CDR3 is built from 15 residues. CDR1 is GTSNPN and CDR2 is SVGIG in the germline V gene (reference sequence). V was pared by 0 bases and J by 3 bases, with 12 bases between. The CDR3 sequence is CAWSVEAGVYNEQFF. CDR3 DNA sequence: TGTGCCTGGAGTGTAGAAGCAGGGGTCTACAATGAGCAGTTCTTC.

The V and J genes are TRBV30 and TRBJ1-1; D is uncertain. The V gene lost 2 bases and the J gene lost 3 bases, with 13 bases spanning the gap. Per germline, CDR1 GTSNPN and CDR2 SVGIG (reference sequence). The CDR3 contains 14 residues. The CDR3 DNA sequence: TGTGCCTGGAGTACGGCAGCAGAGTACACTGAAGCTTTCTTT. It translates to CAWSTAAEYTEAFF.

This clone has only a few counts. The chain employs TRBV29-1 and TRBJ2-7; 13 bases map to TRBD2. Losses at the gene ends were 6 bases for V and 2 bases for J; bases not matched to a gene: 7. CDR1 is SQVTM and CDR2 is ANQGSEA in the germline V gene. The CDR3 is 15 residues long. Here the CDR3 DNA reads TGCAGCGTGTCCGGGACTAGCGGGGAAACCTACGAGCAGTACTTC. Translated: CSVSGTSGETYEQYF.

The chain uses TRBV27 and TRBJ2-5; weak D call: TRBD1 (6 bases). The better agreement between TRBJ2-7 and the DNA end casts doubt on the J call. Germline V gene sequence: CDR1 MNHEY, CDR2 SMNVEV (reference sequence). The CDR3 has 15 amino acids. CDR3 region: CASSLSGVKGDEQYF. The CDR3 coding sequence is TGTGCCAGCAGTTTATCGGGGGTAAAGGGGGACGAGCAGTACTTC.

The chain is built from TRBV30 and TRBJ2-7; a possible D gene is TRBD2 (5 bases). V was pared by 0 bases and J by 6 bases, with 9 bases between. The CDR3 runs to 12 residues. Germline CDR1 and CDR2: GTSNPN and SVGIG (reference sequence). The CDR3 region is CAWSVGGGEQYF. In DNA, the CDR3 is TGTGCCTGGAGTGTAGGAGGTGGCGAGCAGTACTTC. The variable domain in full, with the rest retrieved from reference TRBV30 and TRBJ2-7, is SQTIHQWPATLVQPVGSPLSLECTVEGTSNPNLYWYRQAAGRGLQLLFYSVGIGQISSEVPQNLSASRPQDRQFILSSKKLLLSDSGFYLCAWSVGGGEQYFGPGTRLTVT.

The chain links TRBV4-1 to TRBJ1-2; 7 bases align to TRBD1. Germline V gene sequence: CDR1 MGHRA, CDR2 YSYEKL. The junction had 6 bases not matched to a gene; V was cut back by 0 bases and J by 5 bases. The CDR3 sequence is 15 residues long. CDR3 sequence: CASSQESTGVYGYTF. CDR3 sequence (DNA): TGCGCCAGCAGCCAAGAATCAACAGGGGTGTATGGCTACACCTTC.

This clone was found once. The chain carries TRBV30 and TRBJ2-2; TRBD1 matches 9 bases. V was clipped by 4 bases and J by 1 base; unmatched bases: 4. Germline assignment: CDR1 GTSNPN and CDR2 SVGIG (reference sequence). There are 15 residues in the CDR3. The CDR3 nucleotides read TGTGCCTGGATGGGGGGACAGGGGAACACCGGGGAGCTGTTTTTT. This codes for CAWMGGQGNTGELFF.

This chain joins TRBV6-5 and TRBJ1-2, with 10 positions matching TRBD1. Germline CDR1 and CDR2: MNHEY and SVGAGI. The CDR3 totals 15 residues. Trimming removed 0 bases from V and 7 bases from J; junction bases left unmatched: 5. CDR3 residues: CASSYSGQGRTGYTF. The DNA for the CDR3 is TGTGCCAGCAGTTACTCGGGACAGGGGAGAACTGGCTACACCTTC.

The chain uses TRBV29-1 and TRBJ2-1, with 11 bases matching TRBD1. CDR1 is SQVTM, CDR2 ANQGSEA, per germline. The CDR3 contains 14 residues. The junction had 5 bases not matched to a gene; V was cut back by 3 bases and J by 7 bases. The CDR3 DNA follows: TGCAGCGTTGACGGGACAGGGGGTTTTAATGAGCAGTTCTTC. Translated: CSVDGTGGFNEQFF.

This chain uses TRBV7-9 with TRBJ2-7; D tentatively reads TRBD1 or TRBD2 (6 bases each). The CDR3 is made up of 16 amino acids. Trimming removed 5 bases from V and 1 base from J, with 18 bases in between. Germline V CDR1 and CDR2: SEHNR, FQNEAQ (reference sequence). The CDR3 protein is CASSQSEGEVSYEQYF. CDR3 nucleotide sequence: TGTGCCAGCAGCCAGTCGGAGGGGGAGGTATCCTACGAGCAGTACTTC.

Note on this clone: Other DNA sequences from this sample encode an identical CDR3 as well. This chain joins TRBV30 and TRBJ1-5; TRBD1 agrees at 8 bases. CDR1 GTSNPN and CDR2 SVGIG come from the germline V gene (reference sequence). The V gene end was trimmed by 0 bases and the J gene end by 4 bases; junction bases not matched to a gene: 2. This CDR3 spans 14 amino acids. CDR3 amino acids: CAWSVGQGNQPQHF. CDR3 nucleotide sequence: TGTGCCTGGAGTGTAGGACAGGGAAATCAGCCCCAGCATTTT. The entire variable domain, with the rest obtained from reference TRBV30 and TRBJ1-5, is as follows: SQTIHQWPATLVQPVGSPLSLECTVEGTSNPNLYWYRQAAGRGLQLLFYSVGIGQISSEVPQNLSASRPQDRQFILSSKKLLLSDSGFYLCAWSVGQGNQPQHFGDGTRLSIL.

The chain combines TRBV30 with TRBJ1-6, with unresolved D. Germline CDR1 GTSNPN, CDR2 SVGIG (reference sequence). V gave up 2 bases and J gave up 8 bases, with 19 bases separating them. The CDR3 is 16 residues long. The DNA of the CDR3 is TGTGCCTGGAGTTCACCCGGGCTGGTGCCTCATTCACCCCTCCACTTT. It is translated as CAWSSPGLVPHSPLHF.

Only a few counts were recorded for this clone. The rearrangement links TRBV30 to TRBJ2-1; D is ambiguous. This CDR3 is built from 12 residues. From germline, CDR1 is GTSNPN and CDR2 SVGIG (reference sequence). Trimming cost V 4 bases and J 0 bases, with 4 bases left between them. CDR3 nucleotides: TGTGCCTGGACTAGCTCCTACAATGAGCAGTTCTTC. Translating it yields CAWTSSYNEQFF.

This chain joins TRBV6-5 and TRBJ2-5, with 7 nucleotides matching TRBD2. From germline, CDR1 is MNHEY and CDR2 SVGAGI. The junction had 6 bases not matched to a gene; V was cut back by 6 bases and J by 2 bases. CDR3 length: 14 residues. In DNA, the CDR3 is TGTGCCAGCAGGGTGGGGACTACACAAGAGACCCAGTACTTC. Protein: CASRVGTTQETQYF.

The V call is TRBV7-6, the J call TRBJ2-1; D is undetermined. With 1 base removed from V and 8 bases from J, the gap between germline ends came to 15 bases. CDR1 is SGHVS and CDR2 is FNYEAQ in the germline V gene. The CDR3 has 15 amino acids. The CDR3 region has the DNA TGTGCCAGCAGCTTAGTAGCTACACCCTTCGATGAGCAGTTCTTC. Its protein product is CASSLVATPFDEQFF.

The gene calls are TRBV30 and TRBJ2-3; 9 bases fit TRBD2. The germline CDR1 and CDR2 sequences are GTSNPN and SVGIG (reference sequence). The CDR3 totals 14 residues. The ends lost 5 bases at V and 1 base at J; junction bases unmatched: 4. The CDR3 DNA reads TGTGCCTGGGACCCTAGCGGGGGCACAGATACGCAGTATTTT. Translation: CAWDPSGGTDTQYF. The whole variable domain, remainder taken from reference TRBV30 and TRBJ2-3, is SQTIHQWPATLVQPVGSPLSLECTVEGTSNPNLYWYRQAAGRGLQLLFYSVGIGQISSEVPQNLSASRPQDRQFILSSKKLLLSDSGFYLCAWDPSGGTDTQYFGPGTRLTVL.

The chain combines TRBV6-5 with TRBJ1-4; D is possibly TRBD1 (5 bases). V lost 0 bases and J lost 2, with 10 bases in between. CDR3 length: 16 residues. Looked up from germline, CDR1 is MNHEY and CDR2 is SVGAGI. CDR3 region: CASSYSDGGTNEKLFF. CDR3 nucleotides: TGTGCCAGCAGTTACTCGGACGGGGGGACTAATGAAAAACTGTTTTTT.